Shown below are 27 T cell receptor beta chains from a single sample sequenced in a study of CXCR4 blockade with PD-1 therapy in pancreatic cancer. Sequencing was performed with immunoSEQ multiplex PCR; in TCRdb, only in-frame clones are kept and a portion is missing. The table has some 3,000 clones, about 40% seen once; the top ten hold 27%. Sequenced material: tumor tissue. These receptor sequences come from a human donor with pancreatic ductal adenocarcinoma.

CDR3 sequence: CSVVGIANTGELFF. The CDR3 DNA follows: TGCAGCGTTGTAGGAATCGCGAACACCGGGGAGCTGTTTTTT. This chain joins TRBV29-1 and TRBJ2-2, with D unclear. Germline-derived CDR1 and CDR2 are SQVTM and ANQGSEA. Trimming removed 4 bases at V and 0 bases at J, with 9 bases between. CDR3 length: 14 amino acids.

V usage is TRBV9 and J usage is TRBJ1-6, with D possibly TRBD1 on 5 matching bases. Germline assignment: CDR1 SGDLS and CDR2 YYNGEE. The V gene lost 4 bases and the J gene lost 0 bases, with 17 bases spanning the gap. CDR3 size: 18 residues. The CDR3 here is CASSKYQGSSSYNSPLHF. The CDR3 DNA reads TGTGCCAGCAGCAAATATCAGGGATCCAGCTCCTATAATTCACCCCTCCACTTT.

V usage is TRBV28 and J usage is TRBJ2-5; D is undetermined. The CDR3 runs to 13 residues. Trimming removed 3 bases from V and 7 bases from J, with 12 bases in between. Germline V gene data show CDR1 as MDHEN and CDR2 as SYDVKM. CDR3 coding DNA: TGTGCCAGCAGTTTGATGGCAGAGCGGACCCAGTACTTC. Protein: CASSLMAERTQYF.

The rearrangement links TRBV18 to TRBJ2-5, with D perhaps TRBD2 (6 bases). The V and J ends lost 4 bases and 6 bases respectively, with 18 bases between them. CDR3 size: 15 residues. CDR1 KGHSH and CDR2 LQKENI come from the germline V gene. The chain's CDR3 is CASSLAGGISQTQYF. The DNA for the CDR3 is TGTGCCAGCTCACTCGCAGGAGGGATAAGTCAGACCCAGTACTTC.

This chain links TRBV18 with TRBJ2-4; 9 bases fit TRBD1. CDR1 and CDR2 (germline): KGHSH, LQKENI. J was trimmed by 7 bases and V by 6 bases; bases with no gene match: 1. The CDR3 has 12 amino acids. CDR3 residues: CASSDRGNIQYF. CDR3 DNA: TGTGCCAGCTCGGACAGGGGCAACATTCAGTACTTC.

This clone was seen a few times. CDR3 sequence: CASSNPLQGQFF. CDR3 DNA sequence: TGTGCCAGCAGCAATCCCCTTCAGGGACAGTTCTTC. The chain carries TRBV6-8 and TRBJ2-1; D perhaps matches TRBD1 (5 bases). V lost 6 bases, J lost 13 bases, and 16 bases lay in between. CDR1 is MNHGY, CDR2 SAAAGT, per germline. The CDR3 covers 12 residues.

This chain joins TRBV28 and TRBJ2-7, with a possible D match to TRBD1 (5 bases). The CDR3 has 12 residues. CDR1 and CDR2 from the germline V gene are MDHEN and SYDVKM. V lost 3 bases and J lost 4, with 7 bases in between. The DNA of the CDR3 is TGTGCCAGCAGTTTGACAGATTACGAGCAGTACTTC. It codes for CASSLTDYEQYF.

This clone was seen a few times. This rearrangement joins TRBV10-3 to TRBJ1-1; 8 bases are shared with TRBD1. V lost 6 bases, J lost 1 base, and 1 base stayed unmatched. Germline V CDR1 and CDR2: ENHRY, SYGVKD. There are 13 residues in the CDR3. CDR3 nucleotides: TGTGCCATCAGGGACAGGGAGAACACTGAAGCTTTCTTT. Its protein product is CAIRDRENTEAFF.

Here the CDR3 reads CASSPGTLNEKLFF. The CDR3 DNA follows: TGTGCCAGCAGCCCCGGGACACTTAATGAAAAACTGTTTTTT. V gene TRBV14 combines with J gene TRBJ1-4, with D possibly TRBD1 on 6 matching bases. Germline CDR1 SGHDN, CDR2 FVKESK. V lost 4 bases and J 4 bases, leaving 10 bases between the germline ends. The CDR3 is 14 amino acids.

The V call is TRBV5-1, the J call TRBJ2-2, with 8 bases matching TRBD1. The CDR3 has 15 amino acids. Losses at the gene ends were 0 bases for V and 8 bases for J; bases not matched to a gene: 6. Germline lookup yields CDR1 SGHRS and CDR2 YFSETQ. CDR3 in amino acids: CASSLETGGVGELFF. The CDR3 bases are TGCGCCAGCAGCTTGGAAACAGGGGGAGTTGGGGAGCTGTTTTTT.

This clone was seen a single time. The rearrangement links TRBV29-1 to TRBJ1-3, with D unclear. Looked up from germline, CDR1 is SQVTM and CDR2 is ANQGSEA. Trimming cost V 6 bases and J 0 bases, with 9 bases left between them. CDR3 length equals 13 residues. The CDR3 loop reads CSVAPSSGNTIYF. The CDR3 DNA follows: TGCAGCGTCGCCCCGAGCTCTGGAAACACCATATATTTT.

The chain joins TRBV29-1 to TRBJ2-3, with TRBD1 matching over 9 bases. This CDR3 contains 14 residues. The V and J ends lost 4 bases and 1 base, in that order; junction bases with no gene match: 3. Per germline, CDR1 SQVTM and CDR2 ANQGSEA. CDR3 nucleotide sequence: TGCAGCGTTGGGAGACAGGGGGGCACAGATACGCAGTATTTT. Protein sequence: CSVGRQGGTDTQYF.

This rearrangement joins TRBV6-7 to TRBJ1-4; D is unresolved. TRBV6-7 is identified as an open reading frame with a role that is uncertain. The CDR3 is 13 residues long. The V end lost 7 bases, the J end lost 3 bases, and 9 bases lay between the germline ends. CDR3 region: CASTNAANEKLFF. Here the CDR3 DNA reads TGTGCCAGCACAAACGCGGCTAATGAAAAACTGTTTTTT.

This clone is medium-sized (0.01 to 0.1%). The rearrangement joins TRBV28 to TRBJ1-6; no firm D call. The length of the CDR3 is 17 residues. Germline lookup yields CDR1 MDHEN and CDR2 SYDVKM. Trimming took 5 bases from V and 0 from J, leaving 14 bases between them. The CDR3 DNA reads as TGTGCCAGCAGTATATCCTCCCCTAGCTCCTATAATTCACCCCTCCACTTT. Translating it yields CASSISSPSSYNSPLHF.

The chain combines TRBV30 with TRBJ1-1; no definite D call. Germline CDR1 reads GTSNPN; CDR2 reads SVGIG (reference sequence). V lost 2 bases, J lost 1 base, and 11 bases lay in between. This CDR3 region has 14 residues. CDR3 coding DNA: TGTGCCTGGAGTTGGGCGAGTAGGAACACTGAAGCTTTCTTT. It translates to CAWSWASRNTEAFF.

Relative to its sample, this clone is medium-sized. The CDR3 region is CASRQLDRVYEQFF. As DNA, the CDR3 is TGTGCCAGCCGACAGTTAGACAGGGTCTATGAGCAGTTCTTC. V and J are TRBV6-8 and TRBJ2-1; 7 bases map to TRBD1. Per germline, CDR1 MNHGY and CDR2 SAAAGT. Germline trimming cut 8 bases from V and 8 bases from J; bases unmatched to any gene: 12. This CDR3 spans 14 amino acids.

This clone ranks as hyperexpanded (1% or more). The chain employs TRBV10-2 and TRBJ2-7; D gene uncertain. With 0 bases removed from V and 6 bases from J, the gap between germline ends came to 9 bases. CDR1 is WSHSY, CDR2 SAAADI, per germline. The CDR3 runs 13 residues. The CDR3 loop is CASSESANGEQYF. CDR3 nucleotides: TGCGCCAGCAGTGAGTCTGCCAACGGCGAGCAGTACTTC.

As to this clone: At one boundary the junction diverges from the germline segment, which might be a read error. The rearrangement uses TRBV28 and TRBJ2-3; 8 nucleotides match TRBD1. CDR1 and CDR2 from the germline V gene are MDHEN and SYDVKM. This CDR3 has 14 residues. The CDR3, as DNA: TGTGCCAGCTGGACAGGGTCCACCTCGGATACACAGTATTTT. It is translated as CASWTGSTSDTQYF.

The chain is built from TRBV19 and TRBJ1-1; D call uncertain. CDR1 and CDR2 (germline): LNHDA, SQIVND (reference sequence). The length of the CDR3 is 14 residues. V dropped 3 bases and J dropped 3 bases, with 11 bases sitting between them. CDR3 amino acids: CASSMSEGYTEAFF. The CDR3 nucleotides read TGTGCCAGTAGTATGTCGGAAGGGTACACTGAAGCTTTCTTT.

This clone was seen only a few times. The chain uses TRBV19 and TRBJ1-1; tentatively, D is TRBD1 (6 bases). Germline values: CDR1 LNHDA, CDR2 SQIVND (reference sequence). With 5 bases removed from V and 3 bases from J, the gap between germline ends came to 16 bases. CDR3 length equals 15 residues. CDR3 nucleotide sequence: TGTGCCAGTAGTTCCCGACAGGACCGATACACTGAAGCTTTCTTT. It translates to CASSSRQDRYTEAFF. Using reference TRBV19 and TRBJ1-1 for the parts outside the CDR3, the full variable domain is DGGITQSPKYLFRKEGQNVTLSCEQNLNHDAMYWYRQDPGQGLRLIYYSQIVNDFQKGDIAEGYSVSREKKESFPLTVTSAQKNPTAFYLCASSSRQDRYTEAFFGQGTRLTVV.

This clone was seen a handful of times. The chain joins TRBV11-3 to TRBJ1-4; D remains ambiguous. V was pared by 0 bases and J by 2 bases, with 10 bases between. The CDR3 spans 16 residues. The V gene's germline CDR1 is SGHNT and CDR2 YENEEA. DNA for the CDR3: TGTGCCAGCAGCTTAGAAGGGCCAGACACTAATGAAAAACTGTTTTTT. It specifies CASSLEGPDTNEKLFF. The full variable domain, rest sourced from reference TRBV11-3 and TRBJ1-4, is EAGVVQSPRYKIIEKKQPVAFWCNPISGHNTLYWYLQNLGQGPELLIRYENEEAVDDSQLPKDRFSAERLKGVDSTLKIQPAELGDSAVYLCASSLEGPDTNEKLFFGSGTQLSVL.

In its sample, this clone ranks as large (0.1 to 1%). The V gene is TRBV11-3, the J gene TRBJ1-1, with D uncertain. The CDR3 spans 14 residues. Germline V gene data show CDR1 as SGHNT and CDR2 as YENEEA. Trimming removed 5 bases at V and 1 base at J, with 11 bases between. CDR3 amino acids: CASSQDGTNTEAFF. As DNA, the CDR3 is TGTGCCAGCAGCCAGGACGGCACGAACACTGAAGCTTTCTTT.

The genes are TRBV9 and TRBJ2-7; 11 bases align to TRBD1. The V segment lost 7 bases and the J segment 13 bases; nucleotides outside the gene matches: 10. The CDR3 contains 12 residues. Germline values: CDR1 SGDLS, CDR2 YYNGEE. The CDR3 sequence is CASRGDRGEYYF. The CDR3, as DNA: TGTGCCAGCCGAGGGGACAGGGGGGAGTATTACTTC.

V gene TRBV19 combines with J gene TRBJ2-2; no clear D gene. The CDR3 contains 15 residues. Germline V gives CDR1 LNHDA, CDR2 SQIVND (reference sequence). The V gene lost 1 base and the J gene lost 4 bases, with 10 bases spanning the gap. CDR3 DNA: TGTGCCAGTAGTATAGTGGCAGGTGGCACCGGGGAGCTGTTTTTT. Translated: CASSIVAGGTGELFF.

The chain employs TRBV9 and TRBJ1-6; possible D gene TRBD1, 5 bases. CDR3 length equals 14 residues. V was clipped by 2 bases and J by 5 bases, with 8 bases between them. In germline, CDR1 is SGDLS, CDR2 YYNGEE. Here the CDR3 DNA reads TGTGCCAGCAGCGTTGGGGGAAATAATTCACCCCTCCACTTT. Protein sequence: CASSVGGNNSPLHF.

The chain recombines TRBV28 with TRBJ1-5; D is ambiguous. V gave up 5 bases and J gave up 6 bases, with 14 bases separating them. Per germline, CDR1 MDHEN and CDR2 SYDVKM. This CDR3 has 14 residues. CDR3 amino acids: CASSLGNIRQPQHF. The CDR3 bases are TGTGCCAGCAGTCTCGGAAATATTCGTCAGCCCCAGCATTTT.

This clone is judged medium-sized. The chain uses TRBV11-3 and TRBJ2-3, with unresolved D. V lost 4 bases and J 0 bases, leaving 11 bases between the germline ends. The CDR3 runs to 15 residues. Looked up from germline, CDR1 is SGHNT and CDR2 is YENEEA. CDR3 in amino acids: CASSSTGQSTDTQYF. DNA of the CDR3: TGTGCCAGCAGCTCCACCGGGCAGAGCACAGATACGCAGTATTTT.